The 20 T cell receptor delta chains listed next were all sequenced from one sample in a study of gamma-delta T cells after stem cell transplantation. TCRdb reprocessed the RT-PCR reads using CATT. The data contain some 2,100 delta-chain clones, about 3% of them singletons. The sample was gamma-delta T cells. The receptors come from a human donor. It is not recorded whose cells these are; they may come from a transplant donor.

This clone is deemed medium-sized. This sequence joins TRDV2 and TRDJ1; 9 positions agree with TRDD3. Germline V gene data show CDR1 as GEAIGNYY and CDR2 as EKD. This CDR3 has 16 residues. Trimming removed 0 bases from V and 1 base from J; junction bases left unmatched: 5. The CDR3 loop reads CACDTVGGYSTDKLIF. CDR3 bases: TGTGCCTGTGACACCGTTGGGGGATATTCCACCGATAAACTCATCTTT.

By frequency in the sample, this clone is medium-sized. This same CDR3 is encoded by further DNA sequences in the sample. The V call is TRDV2, the J call TRDJ3; 7 bases match TRDD3. The CDR3 sequence is 26 residues long. Trimming removed 0 bases from V and 1 base from J; junction bases left unmatched: 29. CDR1 is GEAIGNYY and CDR2 is EKD in the germline V gene. This chain's CDR3 is CACDTVKPPGLGATLLSSWDTRQMFF. DNA of the CDR3: TGTGCCTGTGACACCGTAAAGCCCCCGGGGCTGGGGGCCACCCTTCTCAGTTCCTGGGACACCCGACAGATGTTTTTC.

A note on this clone: A read error may be the cause here, since a much bigger clone is one base away. V is TRDV2 and J is TRDJ1, with TRDD3 identical over 12 bases. In germline, CDR1 is GEAIGNYY, CDR2 EKD. The CDR3 length is 17 residues. V lost 5 bases, J lost 3 bases, and 12 bases stayed unmatched. The CDR3 DNA follows: TGTGCCTGTGGCCCCCTGGGGGATACGCGTTCGGCCGATAAACTCATCTTT. This sequence encodes CACGPLGDTRSADKLIF.

This clone counts as medium-sized (0.01 to 0.1%). The CDR3 region is CALGSLSILRYLNTDKLIF. The CDR3 DNA sequence: TGTGCTCTTGGGTCGCTATCCATACTCCGTTACCTCAACACCGATAAACTCATCTTT. V gene TRDV1 combines with J gene TRDJ1; D unresolved. This CDR3 spans 19 amino acids. Germline V gene lookup returns CDR1 TSWWSYY and CDR2 QGS. V lost 5 bases, J lost 0 bases, and 25 bases lay in between.

This clone was seen more than once but under ten times. A far larger clone differs by one base, so this is likely a read error. Other nucleotide sequences from this sample produce the same CDR3. The rearrangement joins TRDV2 to TRDJ1, with 13 bases that match TRDD3. There are 17 residues in the CDR3. V was clipped by 4 bases and J by 5 bases; unmatched bases: 12. Germline-derived CDR1 and CDR2 are GEAIGNYY and EKD. CDR3 in amino acids: CACDSLTGGYETDKLIF. The CDR3 DNA reads TGTGCCTGTGATTCCCTTACTGGGGGATACGAGACTGATAAACTCATCTTT.

The V and J genes are TRDV2 and TRDJ1, with D maybe TRDD3 (10 bases). CDR3 size: 20 residues. The germline CDR1 and CDR2 sequences are GEAIGNYY and EKD. V lost 3 bases and J 3 bases, leaving 31 bases between the germline ends. In DNA form, the CDR3 reads TGTGCCTGTGACCCACGGCCTTCCTACATCTGGGGGATATGGTCCGATAAACTCATCTTT. Amino acids: CACDPRPSYIWGIWSDKLIF.

The V gene is TRDV1, the J gene TRDJ1; TRDD3 aligns across 7 bases. J was trimmed by 0 bases and V by 3 bases; bases with no gene match: 22. Germline V gene data show CDR1 as TSWWSYY and CDR2 as QGS. CDR3 length: 21 residues. CDR3 residues: CALGEFQAPLLGKGYTDKLIF. In DNA form, the CDR3 reads TGTGCTCTTGGGGAGTTCCAGGCTCCCTTACTGGGGAAAGGCTACACCGATAAACTCATCTTT.

In its sample, this clone ranks as medium-sized. V usage is TRDV2 and J usage is TRDJ1; TRDD3 is a possible D gene (6 bases). In germline, CDR1 is GEAIGNYY, CDR2 EKD. The CDR3 is 16 amino acids. V gave up 0 bases and J gave up 0 bases, with 13 bases separating them. The CDR3 is CACDTVGGLYTDKLIF. The CDR3 coding sequence is TGTGCCTGTGACACCGTTGGGGGCCTTTACACCGATAAACTCATCTTT.

By share, this clone ranks as medium-sized (0.01 to 0.1%). The chain couples TRDV2 to TRDJ1; 10 nucleotides line up with TRDD3. Per the germline V gene, CDR1 is GEAIGNYY and CDR2 is EKD. J gave up 9 bases and V 3 bases, and 9 bases lay outside the gene matches. There are 14 residues in the CDR3. In DNA form, the CDR3 reads TGTGCCTGTGACCCGGTAAGGGGGGATACGCAACTCATCTTT. It translates to CACDPVRGDTQLIF.

This clone is medium-sized in the sample. Mismatch with germline at one junction end may stem from a read error. The sample carries other DNA sequences with the same CDR3. The V and J genes are TRDV2 and TRDJ1, with unresolved D. The CDR3 is 14 residues long. The V gene's germline CDR1 is GEAIGNYY and CDR2 EKD. The CDR3 protein is CACDLLSDTDKLIF. As DNA, the CDR3 is TGCGCCTGTGACTTACTGAGTGACACCGATAAACTCATCTTT.

The CDR3 DNA reads as TGTGCCTGTGACACACTGGGGCATAGAGGAGCACAACTCTTCTTT. This sequence encodes CACDTLGHRGAQLFF. The chain recombines TRDV2 with TRDJ2; TRDD3 agrees at 7 bases. Per the germline V gene, CDR1 is GEAIGNYY and CDR2 is EKD. V was clipped by 1 base and J by 7 bases; unmatched bases: 8. The CDR3 totals 15 residues.

For this clone: The likely explanation is a read error, given a far larger clone one base away. The same CDR3 can be traced to other DNA sequences in this sample. The chain joins TRDV1 to TRDJ1; D could derive from TRDD2 or TRDD3 (7 bases each). CDR1 and CDR2 (germline): TSWWSYY, QGS. This CDR3 contains 21 residues. V lost 2 bases and J lost 8, with 36 bases in between. DNA of the CDR3: TGTGCTCTTGGGGAAGCCTCCTTCCTGCTGACTTACTGGGGCCCTCCGGGCAAACTCATCTTT. Protein sequence: CALGEASFLLTYWGPPGKLIF.

Points on this clone: Relative to the germline gene, one junction end is altered; a read error may explain this. Other DNA sequences in this specimen translate into the identical CDR3. The V call is TRDV2, the J call TRDJ1; TRDD3 agrees at 12 bases. The germline V gene encodes CDR1 GEAIGNYY and CDR2 EKD. CDR3 length: 19 amino acids. Written as DNA, the CDR3 is TGTGCCTGTGACACCGTGGCTGGGGGATACGCGAAGTACACCGATAAGCTCATCTTT. This codes for CACDTVAGGYAKYTDKLIF.

This clone was seen only a few times. No DNA is shown, since the ends of the CDR3 on it are uncertain; the CDR3 is the one TCRdb lists. J is TRDJ1 and V is TRDV2; whether TRDD3, the table's D call, matches the DNA was not checked. The CDR3 length is 15 residues, termini included. Germline V gene sequence: CDR1 GEAIGNYY, CDR2 EKD. CDR3 amino acids: CACDTVGYGSNKPIF.

There are a few counts of this clone. Being one base from a much bigger clone, this may be a read error. This sequence joins TRDV2 and TRDJ1; 8 bases align to TRDD3. With 3 bases clipped from V and 0 bases from J, the junction kept 11 bases outside the gene matches. The germline V gene encodes CDR1 GEAIGNYY and CDR2 EKD. The CDR3 sequence is 17 residues long. In DNA, the CDR3 is TGTGCCTGTGACCCAGCACTGGGGGTCCATTACACCGATAAACTCATCTTT. Translating it yields CACDPALGVHYTDKLIF.

A note on this clone: One base separates it from a far larger clone, so it is likely a read error. CDR3 sequence (DNA): TGTGCCTGTGACTCCGTCTCCCTCCACACCGATAAACTCATCTTT. Amino acids: CACDSVSLHTDKLIF. The chain couples TRDV2 to TRDJ1; the D is unclear. Trimming removed 3 bases from V and 0 bases from J, with 13 bases in between. The germline gives CDR1 GEAIGNYY, CDR2 EKD. The CDR3 runs 15 residues.

This clone rates as medium-sized. The genes are TRDV2 and TRDJ1; 8 bases are shared with TRDD3. The germline CDR1 and CDR2 sequences are GEAIGNYY and EKD. Trimming took 3 bases from V and 0 from J; bases not matched to a gene: 11. CDR3 length equals 17 residues. The CDR3 DNA sequence: TGTGCCTGTGACTACTGGGGGGACCATTCGTACACCGATAAACTCATCTTT. Translation: CACDYWGDHSYTDKLIF.

The V call is TRDV2, the J call TRDJ1, with D maybe TRDD3 (6 bases). The V end lost 3 bases, the J end lost 0 bases, and 28 bases lay between the germline ends. Germline CDR1 and CDR2: GEAIGNYY and EKD. The CDR3 runs to 20 residues. Here the CDR3 reads CACDSISSLGPNHYTDKLIF. The CDR3 region has the DNA TGTGCCTGTGACTCCATCTCTTCACTGGGACCTAATCACTACACCGATAAACTCATCTTT.

This clone has only a few counts. This may be a read error: a much more frequent sequence differs by one nucleotide. Other nucleotide sequences from this sample produce the same CDR3. The V gene is TRDV2, the J gene TRDJ1, with 7 bases lining up with TRDD3. The CDR3 has 16 amino acids. With 4 bases clipped from V and 0 bases from J, the junction kept 10 bases outside the gene matches. Germline lookup yields CDR1 GEAIGNYY and CDR2 EKD. CDR3 in amino acids: CACDTVGGHYTDKLIF. In DNA, the CDR3 is TGTGCCTGTGATACGGTTGGGGGACACTACACCGATAAACTCATCTTT.

This clone was seen a handful of times. Translating this DNA gives a protein that differs at residue 6 from the TCRdb one, which belongs to a much larger clone; a read error is likely, and the protein shown is this translation. The chain has TRDV2 and TRDJ1; D possibly corresponds to TRDD3 (5 bases). V was pared by 0 bases and J by 0 bases, with 10 bases between. The CDR3 covers 15 residues. The germline gives CDR1 GEAIGNYY, CDR2 EKD. The CDR3, as DNA: TGTGCCTGTGACACCGAGGGGGCCTACACCGATAAACTCATCTTT. Protein: CACDTEGAYTDKLIF.